These 23 T cell receptor beta chains came from one sample sequenced in a study of T cells in Graves' hyperthyroidism and ophthalmopathy. The CDR3 regions of TCR beta were amplified from RNA transcripts. Primed by the HTBI set, a first-round RT-PCR was run on the TCR CDR3. TCRdb processed the multiplex PCR reads anew with MiXCR; each CDR3 protein has one entry. The sample yields fewer than 450,000 distinct CDR3 sequences, roughly 15% seen once. Source material: blood. The receptors were sampled from a woman aged 60-70 years with Graves' ophthalmopathy.

This clonotype was recorded many times. This chain links TRBV18 with TRBJ2-4; D is unclear. Per the germline V gene, CDR1 is KGHSH and CDR2 is LQKENI. Trimming took 3 bases from V and 5 from J, leaving 8 bases between them. This CDR3 contains 13 residues. CDR3 bases: TGTGCCAGCTCACCTGACTTGGAAAACATTCAGTACTTC. This encodes CASSPDLENIQYF. The complete variable domain, with remaining parts taken from reference TRBV18 and TRBJ2-4, reads NAGVMQNPRHLVRRRGQEARLRCSPMKGHSHVYWYRQLPEEGLKFMVYLQKENIIDESGMPKERFSAEFPKEGPSILRIQQVVRGDSAAYFCASSPDLENIQYFGAGTRLSVL.

Ten or more counts support this clonotype. The gene calls are TRBV12-3 or TRBV12-4 and TRBJ1-6, with no clear D. The CDR3 totals 15 residues. V dropped 3 bases and J dropped 1 base, with 7 bases sitting between them. DNA for the CDR3: TGTGCCAGCAGTTTCCGGTCGTCCTATAATTCACCCCTCCACTTT. Encoded protein: CASSFRSSYNSPLHF.

This clonotype was found a few times. This CDR3 reads CASRRQGLDYGYTF. Written as DNA, the CDR3 is TGTGCCAGCAGACGACAGGGATTGGACTATGGCTACACCTTC. V and J are TRBV27 and TRBJ1-2; 7 nucleotides line up with TRBD1. The CDR3 totals 14 residues. V shed 6 bases and J 3 bases; nucleotides not matched to a gene: 7. Looked up from germline, CDR1 is MNHEY and CDR2 is SMNVEV (reference sequence).

This clonotype was counted at least ten times. V is TRBV6-6 and J is TRBJ2-7, with 8 bases identical to TRBD1. This CDR3 has 16 residues. The ends lost 0 bases at V and 1 base at J; junction bases unmatched: 5. Germline CDR1 reads MNHNY; CDR2 reads SVGAGI (reference sequence). Here the CDR3 reads CASSYSPTGVSYEQYF. The CDR3 region has the DNA TGTGCCAGCAGTTACTCACCGACAGGGGTGTCCTACGAGCAGTACTTC.

Comments on this clonotype: An end of the junction does not agree with germline; a read error may underlie this. The rearrangement joins TRBV20-1 to TRBJ1-2; a possible D gene is TRBD1 (6 bases). CDR1 is DFQATT, CDR2 SNEGSKA, per germline (reference sequence). This CDR3 comprises 12 residues. The CDR3 DNA follows: TGCAGTGCTAGAGATCCGGGACAAAAGAACCCCTTC. It codes for CSARDPGQKNPF.

This clonotype was seen repeatedly, ten times or more. The chain couples TRBV9 to TRBJ2-3, with no clear D. The CDR3 totals 15 residues. Germline-derived CDR1 and CDR2 are SGDLS and YYNGEE. Trimming cost V 1 base and J 7 bases, with 16 bases left between them. CDR3 in amino acids: CASSVPPEPGHTQYF. The CDR3 DNA reads as TGTGCCAGCAGCGTACCCCCGGAGCCGGGCCATACGCAGTATTTT.

This chain links TRBV12-3 or TRBV12-4 with TRBJ2-1, with 7 positions matching TRBD1. V shed 5 bases, J shed 4 bases, and the junction held 11 bases outside the gene matches. The CDR3 runs 16 residues. The DNA of the CDR3 is TGTGCCAGCAGTCCGGGATTGGGACAGAGATACAATGAGCAGTTCTTC. It translates to CASSPGLGQRYNEQFF.

The chain carries TRBV3-1 and TRBJ2-5; D ambiguous. The CDR3 runs 14 residues. The V gene lost 1 base and the J gene lost 5 bases, with 11 bases spanning the gap. Germline values: CDR1 LGHDT, CDR2 YNNKEL (reference sequence). In nucleotides, the CDR3 is TGTGCCAGCAGCCAAGGTGGAGTCGGGGAGACCCAGTACTTC. Its translation is CASSQGGVGETQYF.

V and J are TRBV20-1 and TRBJ1-5; D gene uncertain. Germline CDR1 DFQATT, CDR2 SNEGSKA (reference sequence). This CDR3 comprises 13 residues. V dropped 1 base and J dropped 4 bases, with 8 bases sitting between them. In nucleotides, the CDR3 is TGCAGTGCTAGAGTACAGCAAAATCAGCCCCAGCATTTT. It specifies CSARVQQNQPQHF.

This clonotype was found many times. J is TRBJ2-3 and V is TRBV7-2, with TRBD2 as a possible D gene (6 bases). V was clipped by 4 bases and J by 0 bases, with 17 bases between them. The CDR3 extends over 17 amino acids. Per germline, CDR1 SGHTA and CDR2 FQGNSA. Here the CDR3 reads CASSSVPMGGSTDTQYF. Written as DNA, the CDR3 is TGTGCCAGCAGCTCGGTCCCTATGGGGGGTAGCACAGATACGCAGTATTTT. Full variable domain (remainder filled in from reference TRBV7-2 and TRBJ2-3): GAGVSQSPSNKVTEKGKDVELRCDPISGHTALYWYRQSLGQGLEFLIYFQGNSAPDKSGLPSDRFSAERTGGSVSTLTIQRTQQEDSAVYLCASSSVPMGGSTDTQYFGPGTRLTVL.

This clonotype was observed a handful of times. The chain links TRBV12-5 to TRBJ2-2, with TRBD2 matching 8 bases. With V trimmed by 7 bases and J by 0 bases, 4 bases remained unmatched. The CDR3 has 15 amino acids. Germline CDR1 LGHNT, CDR2 FRNRAP. Here the CDR3 reads CASASGGANTGELFF. CDR3 in DNA: TGTGCTAGTGCCTCGGGGGGGGCGAACACCGGGGAGCTGTTTTTT.

In its sample, this clonotype was seen a few times. V usage is TRBV15 and J usage is TRBJ2-1; D remains unclear. Trimming shortened V by 0 bases and J by 0 bases, and 9 bases separated the two germline ends. CDR1 and CDR2 (germline): LNHNV, YYDKDF (reference sequence). CDR3 length equals 16 residues. CDR3 loop: CATSRDGVSSYNEQFF. CDR3 sequence (DNA): TGTGCCACCAGCAGAGATGGAGTAAGCTCCTACAATGAGCAGTTCTTC.

This chain joins TRBV6-5 and TRBJ2-5; D is perhaps TRBD1 or TRBD2 (5 bases each). Germline loops: CDR1 MNHEY, CDR2 SVGAGI. The CDR3 loop spans 13 amino acids. V lost 4 bases and J lost 10, with 16 bases in between. The CDR3 nucleotides are TGTGCCAGCAGTTTAAACGGGACGCCTGACCAGTACTTC. Its protein product is CASSLNGTPDQYF.

In this sample, this clonotype turned up many times. The V gene is TRBV5-5, the J gene TRBJ2-5; D possibly corresponds to TRBD2 (6 bases). CDR3 length: 15 residues. The V gene's germline CDR1 is SGHKS and CDR2 YYEKEE (reference sequence). V was shortened by 0 bases and J by 4 bases, with 13 bases between the two germline ends. CDR3 coding DNA: TGTGCCAGCAGCTTGGTACAGGCGGGGAGAGAGACCCAGTACTTC. It yields the protein CASSLVQAGRETQYF.

The chain has TRBV24-1 and TRBJ2-1, with 12 bases aligning to TRBD2. Germline CDR1 and CDR2: KGHDR and SFDVKD. The V gene end was trimmed by 4 bases and the J gene end by 5 bases; junction bases not matched to a gene: 8. This CDR3 contains 17 residues. The CDR3 loop is CATSEDRLAGANNEQFF. The CDR3 DNA follows: TGTGCCACCAGTGAGGATAGACTAGCGGGGGCGAACAATGAGCAGTTCTTC.

This clonotype was observed at least ten times. The CDR3 nucleotides are TGTGCCAGCAGCTGGGGGCTGGGGGTCGATACGCAGTATTTT. This gives the protein CASSWGLGVDTQYF. The chain links TRBV11-2 to TRBJ2-3; D perhaps matches TRBD1 (6 bases). Per germline, CDR1 SGHAT and CDR2 FQNNGV. V gave up 4 bases and J gave up 6 bases, with 14 bases separating them. CDR3 length: 14 amino acids.

This clonotype was counted at least ten times. This chain joins TRBV11-2 and TRBJ1-5; D gene uncertain. Germline V gene data show CDR1 as SGHAT and CDR2 as FQNNGV. V shed 0 bases and J shed 1 base, with 4 bases lying between them. This CDR3 is 14 amino acids long. The chain's CDR3 is CASSLDGSNQPQHF. The CDR3 DNA sequence: TGTGCCAGCAGCTTAGACGGGAGCAATCAGCCCCAGCATTTT.

Many counts were recorded for this clonotype. The V gene is TRBV10-2, the J gene TRBJ2-7; no clear D. V lost 5 bases to trimming and J lost 5 bases, with 19 bases between them. This CDR3 is built from 15 residues. Per germline, CDR1 WSHSY and CDR2 SAAADI. The CDR3 region is CASSYLGIERDEQYF. In DNA, the CDR3 is TGCGCCAGCAGTTATTTGGGGATTGAAAGGGACGAGCAGTACTTC.

In this sample, this clonotype turned up many times. V usage is TRBV28 and J usage is TRBJ1-6; possibly TRBD1 for D (6 bases). The germline V and J ends were trimmed by 7 bases and 7 bases, with 8 bases remaining between them. The CDR3 extends over 12 amino acids. Looked up from germline, CDR1 is MDHEN and CDR2 is SYDVKM. CDR3 DNA sequence: TGTGCCAGCATCGGACAGAATTCACCCCTCCACTTT. Protein product: CASIGQNSPLHF.

This clonotype showed up many times. The chain couples TRBV28 to TRBJ2-3, with D unclear. Per the germline V gene, CDR1 is MDHEN and CDR2 is SYDVKM. The V and J ends lost 8 bases and 5 bases respectively, with 14 bases between them. This CDR3 contains 13 residues. The CDR3 here is CASGDRNKDTQYF. The DNA for the CDR3 is TGTGCCAGCGGGGATCGAAATAAAGATACGCAGTATTTT.

This clonotype was observed at least ten times. The chain recombines TRBV5-1 with TRBJ2-2; 7 nucleotides align to TRBD2. Germline V gene lookup returns CDR1 SGHRS and CDR2 YFSETQ. The CDR3 sequence is 15 residues long. The V gene end was trimmed by 9 bases and the J gene end by 0 bases; junction bases not matched to a gene: 8. In nucleotides, the CDR3 is TGCGCCACCTCCCTCGGACTAGCGAACACCGGGGAGCTGTTTTTT. As protein: CATSLGLANTGELFF.

The table lists this clonotype with many counts. The rearrangement joins TRBV18 to TRBJ2-3; D is unclear. The CDR3 is 14 residues long. V was shortened by 3 bases and J by 4 bases, with 11 bases between the two germline ends. CDR1 is KGHSH, CDR2 LQKENI, per germline. The CDR3 protein is CASSPLGVPDTQYF. The CDR3 DNA sequence: TGTGCCAGCTCACCGCTTGGAGTCCCAGATACGCAGTATTTT.

At least ten counts were recorded for this clonotype. V gene TRBV12-3 or TRBV12-4 combines with J gene TRBJ1-3, with a weak D call TRBD1 (5 bases). This CDR3 has 14 residues. V gave up 8 bases and J gave up 2 bases, with 13 bases separating them. CDR3 sequence: CASSKGTPGNTIYF. CDR3 coding DNA: TGTGCCAGCTCCAAGGGGACTCCTGGAAACACCATATATTTT.